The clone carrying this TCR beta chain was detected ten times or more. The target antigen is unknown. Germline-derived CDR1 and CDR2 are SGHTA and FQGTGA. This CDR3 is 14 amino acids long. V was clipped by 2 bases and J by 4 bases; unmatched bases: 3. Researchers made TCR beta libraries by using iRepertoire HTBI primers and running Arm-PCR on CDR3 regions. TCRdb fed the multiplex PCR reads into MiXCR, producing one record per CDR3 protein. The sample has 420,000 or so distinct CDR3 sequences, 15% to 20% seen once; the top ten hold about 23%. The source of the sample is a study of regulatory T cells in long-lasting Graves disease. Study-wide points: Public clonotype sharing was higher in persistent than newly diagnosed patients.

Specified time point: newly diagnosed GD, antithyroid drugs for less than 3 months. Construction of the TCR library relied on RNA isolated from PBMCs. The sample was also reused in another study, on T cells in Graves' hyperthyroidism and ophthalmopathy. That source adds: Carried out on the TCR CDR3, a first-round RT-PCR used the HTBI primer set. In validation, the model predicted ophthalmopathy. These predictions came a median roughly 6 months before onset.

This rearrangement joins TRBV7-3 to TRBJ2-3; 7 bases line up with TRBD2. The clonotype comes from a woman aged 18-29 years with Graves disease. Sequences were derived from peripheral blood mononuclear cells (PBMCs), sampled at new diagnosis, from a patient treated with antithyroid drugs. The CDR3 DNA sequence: TGTGCCAGCAGCTTAGGGGCGGGAGCAGATACGCAGTATTTT. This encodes CASSLGAGADTQYF.